The rows below give T cell receptor beta chains drawn from one sample of a study of T-cell memory formation after mild COVID-19. TCRdb re-derived calls from the 5' RACE reads in MiXCR, one entry per CDR3 protein. The table lists around 200,000 distinct CDR3 sequences, around 21% of them singletons. The sequencing sample was made of PBMCs or a T cell subset sorted from them (not recorded which). Every receptor here comes from an adult woman who had mild COVID-19 (a few samples of this study predate the infection). Cell type and time point are not known. Each CDR3 is given with its conserved first and last residue. D genes are given only for firm matches. Size tells how often a clone was seen (once, few, many) or the class of an expanded clone, and some rows leave it out.

clone_size: -; j_call: TRBJ2-2; v_call: TRBV7-6; d_call: TRBD1; cdr3_aa: CASSSSWSAGTGLGTGELFF; cdr3_nt: TGTGCCAGCAGCTCTTCGTGGAGCGCCGGGACAGGGCTGGGCACCGGGGAGCTGTTTTTT
clone_size: -; j_call: TRBJ1-2; v_call: TRBV6-2/TRBV6-3; d_call: -; cdr3_aa: CASSYSMSGAANYGYTF; cdr3_nt: TGTGCCAGCAGTTACTCGATGTCAGGGGCCGCAAACTATGGCTACACCTTC
clone_size: -; j_call: TRBJ2-7; v_call: TRBV7-9; d_call: TRBD2; cdr3_aa: CASSEGLAGASSYEQYF; cdr3_nt: TGTGCCAGCAGCGAAGGGCTAGCGGGAGCGAGCTCCTACGAGCAGTACTTC
clone_size: few; j_call: TRBJ2-1; v_call: TRBV7-9; d_call: TRBD2; cdr3_aa: CASSVGLAEYNEQFF; cdr3_nt: TGTGCCAGCAGCGTCGGGCTAGCGGAGTACAATGAGCAGTTCTTC
clone_size: -; j_call: TRBJ2-1; v_call: TRBV5-6; d_call: -; cdr3_aa: CASSWGGVRNEQFF; cdr3_nt: TGTGCCAGCAGCTGGGGCGGGGTTCGCAATGAGCAGTTCTTC
clone_size: few; j_call: TRBJ1-6; v_call: TRBV27; d_call: -; cdr3_aa: CASSTFGLQNSPLHF; cdr3_nt: TGTGCCAGCAGTACCTTCGGACTGCAAAATTCACCCCTCCACTTT
clone_size: few; j_call: TRBJ1-1; v_call: TRBV12-3/TRBV12-4; d_call: -; cdr3_aa: CASSSQGPTEAFF; cdr3_nt: TGTGCCAGCAGTTCCCAGGGGCCCACTGAAGCTTTCTTT
clone_size: few; j_call: TRBJ2-1; v_call: TRBV19; d_call: -; cdr3_aa: CASHYGNEQFF; cdr3_nt: TGTGCCAGTCACTACGGGAATGAGCAGTTCTTC
clone_size: -; j_call: TRBJ1-2; v_call: TRBV30; d_call: -; cdr3_aa: CAWAVRGPYGYTF; cdr3_nt: TGTGCCTGGGCGGTGAGGGGCCCCTATGGCTACACCTTC
clone_size: few; j_call: TRBJ2-5; v_call: TRBV7-9; d_call: -; cdr3_aa: CASSPGTAGETQYF; cdr3_nt: TGTGCCAGCAGCCCTGGGACGGCGGGGGAGACCCAGTACTTC
clone_size: -; j_call: TRBJ2-2; v_call: TRBV2; d_call: TRBD1; cdr3_aa: CASSIRDRASSGELFF; cdr3_nt: TGTGCCAGCTCCATTCGAGACAGGGCATCTTCCGGGGAGCTGTTTTTT
clone_size: many; j_call: TRBJ1-2; v_call: TRBV30; d_call: TRBD1; cdr3_aa: CAWKPRQGGDGYGYTF; cdr3_nt: TGTGCCTGGAAACCCCGACAGGGAGGGGATGGCTATGGCTACACCTTC
clone_size: few; j_call: TRBJ1-1; v_call: TRBV9; d_call: -; cdr3_aa: CASSVDGALGNTEAFF; cdr3_nt: TGTGCCAGCAGCGTAGACGGGGCACTGGGAAACACTGAAGCTTTCTTT
clone_size: few; j_call: TRBJ1-1; v_call: TRBV27; d_call: -; cdr3_aa: CASKSIGGLTEAFF; cdr3_nt: TGTGCCAGCAAATCGATCGGGGGGCTGACTGAAGCTTTCTTT
clone_size: -; j_call: TRBJ2-2; v_call: TRBV7-9; d_call: -; cdr3_aa: CASSPPNGELFF; cdr3_nt: TGTGCCAGCAGCCCGCCGAACGGGGAGCTGTTTTTT
clone_size: -; j_call: TRBJ2-7; v_call: TRBV29-1; d_call: TRBD2; cdr3_aa: CSVGGGEAASYEQYF; cdr3_nt: TGCAGCGTTGGGGGGGGTGAGGCCGCGTCCTACGAGCAGTACTTC
clone_size: -; j_call: TRBJ2-7; v_call: TRBV5-4; d_call: -; cdr3_aa: CASSWGYEQYF; cdr3_nt: TGTGCCAGCAGCTGGGGGTACGAGCAGTACTTC
clone_size: -; j_call: TRBJ2-7; v_call: TRBV27; d_call: TRBD1; cdr3_aa: CASSSLGDRGAYEQYF; cdr3_nt: TGTGCCAGCAGTTCTCTGGGGGACAGGGGGGCCTACGAGCAGTACTTC
clone_size: many; j_call: TRBJ2-3; v_call: TRBV7-3; d_call: -; cdr3_aa: CASSQGVTSTDTQYF; cdr3_nt: TGTGCCAGCAGCCAGGGAGTTACTAGCACAGATACGCAGTATTTT
clone_size: -; j_call: TRBJ1-5; v_call: TRBV7-3; d_call: -; cdr3_aa: CASGLFRGQYNQPQHF; cdr3_nt: TGTGCCAGTGGTCTTTTCCGGGGGCAGTATAATCAGCCCCAGCATTTT
clone_size: -; j_call: TRBJ2-1; v_call: TRBV20-1; d_call: TRBD1; cdr3_aa: CSARPQGALIGEQFF; cdr3_nt: TGCAGTGCTAGACCACAGGGGGCCCTAATCGGTGAGCAGTTCTTC
clone_size: many; j_call: TRBJ2-2; v_call: TRBV7-8; d_call: -; cdr3_aa: CASSQPGGAGTGELFF; cdr3_nt: TGTGCCAGCAGCCAGCCGGGGGGCGCTGGCACCGGGGAGCTGTTTTTT
clone_size: -; j_call: TRBJ2-6; v_call: TRBV27; d_call: -; cdr3_aa: CASSTLQSSGANVLTF; cdr3_nt: TGTGCCAGCAGTACCCTGCAGAGCTCTGGGGCCAACGTCCTGACTTTC
clone_size: few; j_call: TRBJ1-1; v_call: TRBV5-1; d_call: TRBD1; cdr3_aa: CASSPRGQGGLTEAFF; cdr3_nt: TGCGCCAGCAGCCCCCGGGGACAGGGGGGACTCACTGAAGCTTTCTTT
clone_size: -; j_call: TRBJ1-5; v_call: TRBV20-1; d_call: -; cdr3_aa: CSARDVGGTPGGNQPQHF; cdr3_nt: TGCAGTGCTAGAGATGTTGGAGGGACCCCCGGGGGGAATCAGCCCCAGCATTTT
clone_size: -; j_call: TRBJ2-7; v_call: TRBV13; d_call: -; cdr3_aa: CASSFPTIPYEQYF; cdr3_nt: TGTGCCAGCAGCTTCCCGACTATTCCCTACGAGCAGTACTTC
clone_size: few; j_call: TRBJ2-1; v_call: TRBV24-1; d_call: -; cdr3_aa: CATSDFEGTSYNEQFF; cdr3_nt: TGTGCCACCAGTGATTTCGAAGGGACAAGCTACAATGAGCAGTTCTTC
clone_size: -; j_call: TRBJ2-7; v_call: TRBV9; d_call: TRBD1; cdr3_aa: CASSVDRDRKTYEQYF; cdr3_nt: TGTGCCAGCAGCGTAGACCGGGACAGAAAGACCTACGAGCAGTACTTC
clone_size: few; j_call: TRBJ2-5; v_call: TRBV27; d_call: -; cdr3_aa: CASSPMRNQETQYF; cdr3_nt: TGTGCCAGCAGTCCCATGCGTAACCAAGAGACCCAGTACTTC
clone_size: few; j_call: TRBJ2-7; v_call: TRBV10-3; d_call: -; cdr3_aa: CAIRPEGSDEQYF; cdr3_nt: TGTGCCATCAGGCCTGAGGGGTCCGATGAGCAGTACTTC
clone_size: -; j_call: TRBJ2-3; v_call: TRBV2; d_call: -; cdr3_aa: CASTDFGDTQYF; cdr3_nt: TGTGCCAGCACCGACTTCGGAGATACGCAGTATTTT
clone_size: -; j_call: TRBJ2-5; v_call: TRBV25-1; d_call: -; cdr3_aa: CASRGPGQETQYF; cdr3_nt: TGTGCCAGCAGAGGCCCTGGTCAAGAGACCCAGTACTTC
clone_size: -; j_call: TRBJ2-3; v_call: TRBV13; d_call: -; cdr3_aa: CASSKGRRDTQYF; cdr3_nt: TGTGCCAGCAGCAAGGGCCGGAGGGATACGCAGTATTTT
clone_size: -; j_call: TRBJ2-1; v_call: TRBV11-2; d_call: -; cdr3_aa: CASSPRALGSYNEQFF; cdr3_nt: TGTGCCAGCAGCCCCCGTGCTCTGGGCTCCTACAATGAGCAGTTCTTC
clone_size: -; j_call: TRBJ2-7; v_call: TRBV5-1; d_call: -; cdr3_aa: CASSLVGVGSYEQYF; cdr3_nt: TGCGCCAGCAGCTTGGTTGGGGTGGGCTCCTACGAGCAGTACTTC
clone_size: many; j_call: TRBJ1-2; v_call: TRBV4-2; d_call: TRBD1; cdr3_aa: CASSPGQGYGYTF; cdr3_nt: TGTGCCAGCAGCCCGGGACAGGGCTATGGCTACACCTTC
clone_size: -; j_call: TRBJ2-1; v_call: TRBV7-9; d_call: TRBD2; cdr3_aa: CASRQGTSGSHGNEQFF; cdr3_nt: TGTGCCAGCAGGCAAGGGACTAGCGGGAGTCACGGCAATGAGCAGTTCTTC
clone_size: few; j_call: TRBJ2-1; v_call: TRBV20-1; d_call: -; cdr3_aa: CSASRGNEQFF; cdr3_nt: TGCAGTGCTTCCCGAGGTAATGAGCAGTTCTTC
clone_size: -; j_call: TRBJ2-1; v_call: TRBV29-1; d_call: -; cdr3_aa: CSVRKTSFVYNEQFF; cdr3_nt: TGCAGCGTTCGGAAAACTAGTTTTGTCTACAATGAGCAGTTCTTC
clone_size: few; j_call: TRBJ1-6; v_call: TRBV12-3/TRBV12-4; d_call: -; cdr3_aa: CASSITTGTDNSPLHF; cdr3_nt: TGTGCCAGCAGTATAACTACCGGGACGGATAATTCACCCCTCCACTTT
clone_size: many; j_call: TRBJ1-1; v_call: TRBV16; d_call: -; cdr3_aa: CASSQNNPNTEAFF; cdr3_nt: TGTGCCAGCAGCCAAAATAACCCGAACACTGAAGCTTTCTTT
clone_size: -; j_call: TRBJ1-2; v_call: TRBV19; d_call: TRBD1; cdr3_aa: CASEGQAPGYTF; cdr3_nt: TGTGCCAGTGAGGGACAGGCCCCTGGCTACACCTTC
clone_size: -; j_call: TRBJ1-3; v_call: TRBV7-6; d_call: -; cdr3_aa: CASSPSSGNTIYF; cdr3_nt: TGTGCCAGCAGCCCGAGCTCTGGAAACACCATATATTTT
clone_size: -; j_call: TRBJ2-3; v_call: TRBV7-6; d_call: -; cdr3_aa: CASSFGGEADTQYF; cdr3_nt: TGTGCCAGCAGCTTCGGAGGAGAAGCAGATACGCAGTATTTT
clone_size: -; j_call: TRBJ2-7; v_call: TRBV4-1; d_call: -; cdr3_aa: CASSHDKTYEQYF; cdr3_nt: TGCGCCAGCAGCCACGACAAGACCTACGAGCAGTACTTC
clone_size: -; j_call: TRBJ1-4; v_call: TRBV12-3/TRBV12-4; d_call: -; cdr3_aa: CASRPQGRADNEKLFF; cdr3_nt: TGTGCCAGCAGGCCCCAGGGGCGAGCGGATAATGAAAAACTGTTTTTT
clone_size: few; j_call: TRBJ1-6; v_call: TRBV19; d_call: -; cdr3_aa: CASSGWAYNSPLHF; cdr3_nt: TGTGCCAGTAGTGGCTGGGCCTATAATTCACCCCTCCACTTT
clone_size: many; j_call: TRBJ1-1; v_call: TRBV5-1; d_call: -; cdr3_aa: CASRWDGTEAFF; cdr3_nt: TGCGCCAGCAGATGGGATGGCACTGAAGCTTTCTTT
clone_size: -; j_call: TRBJ2-1; v_call: TRBV4-3; d_call: TRBD1; cdr3_aa: CASSQGTGTGDEQFF; cdr3_nt: TGCGCCAGCAGCCAAGGTACCGGGACAGGGGATGAGCAGTTCTTC
clone_size: once; j_call: TRBJ1-1; v_call: TRBV20-1; d_call: -; cdr3_aa: CSATTGDTEAFF; cdr3_nt: TGCAGTGCCACCACAGGAGACACTGAAGCTTTCTTT
clone_size: -; j_call: TRBJ2-5; v_call: TRBV27; d_call: -; cdr3_aa: CASSISLAPQETQYF; cdr3_nt: TGTGCCAGCAGTATTTCGCTGGCACCTCAAGAGACCCAGTACTTC